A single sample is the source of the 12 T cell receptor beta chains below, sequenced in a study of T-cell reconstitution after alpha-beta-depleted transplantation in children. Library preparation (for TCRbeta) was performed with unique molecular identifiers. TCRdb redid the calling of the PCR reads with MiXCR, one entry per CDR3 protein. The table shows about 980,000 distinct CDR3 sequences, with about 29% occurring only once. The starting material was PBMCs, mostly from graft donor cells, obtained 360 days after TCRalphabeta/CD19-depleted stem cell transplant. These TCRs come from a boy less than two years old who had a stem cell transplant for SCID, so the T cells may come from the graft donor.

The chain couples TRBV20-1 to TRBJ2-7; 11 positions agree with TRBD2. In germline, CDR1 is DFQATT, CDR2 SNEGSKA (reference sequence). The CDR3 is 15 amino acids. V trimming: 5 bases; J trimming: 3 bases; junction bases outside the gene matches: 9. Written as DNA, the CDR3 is TGCAGTGCTGCAATTGGGACTAGCGGTTACTACGAGCAGTACTTC. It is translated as CSAAIGTSGYYEQYF.

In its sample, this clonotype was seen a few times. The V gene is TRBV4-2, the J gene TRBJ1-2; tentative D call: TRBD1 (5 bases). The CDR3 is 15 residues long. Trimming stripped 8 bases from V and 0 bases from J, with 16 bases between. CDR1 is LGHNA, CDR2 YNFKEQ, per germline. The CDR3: CASGAPLTANYGYTF. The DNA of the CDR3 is TGTGCCAGCGGCGCTCCGTTGACAGCTAACTATGGCTACACCTTC.

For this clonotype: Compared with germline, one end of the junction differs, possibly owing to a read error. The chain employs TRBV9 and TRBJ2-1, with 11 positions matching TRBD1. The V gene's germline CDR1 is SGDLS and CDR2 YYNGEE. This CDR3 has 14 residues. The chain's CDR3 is CTSSFRDRGDEQFF. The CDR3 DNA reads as TGTACCAGCAGCTTCCGGGACAGGGGGGATGAGCAGTTCTTC.

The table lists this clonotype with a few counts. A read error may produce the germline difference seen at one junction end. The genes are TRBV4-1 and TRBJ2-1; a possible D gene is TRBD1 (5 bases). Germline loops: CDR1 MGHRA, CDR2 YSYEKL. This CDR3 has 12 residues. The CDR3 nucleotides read TGTGCCAGCAGCCAAGGGGACAATGAGCAGTTCTTC. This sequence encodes CASSQGDNEQFF.

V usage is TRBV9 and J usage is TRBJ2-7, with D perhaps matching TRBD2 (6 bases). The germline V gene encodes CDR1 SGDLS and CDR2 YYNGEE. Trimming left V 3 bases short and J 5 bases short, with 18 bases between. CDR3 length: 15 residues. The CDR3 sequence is CASSASQAGYDEQYF. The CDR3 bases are TGTGCCAGCAGCGCATCGCAGGCGGGGTACGACGAGCAGTACTTC. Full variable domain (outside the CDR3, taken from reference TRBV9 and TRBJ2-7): DSGVTQTPKHLITATGQRVTLRCSPRSGDLSVYWYQQSLDQGLQFLIQYYNGEERAKGNILERFSAQQFPDLHSELNLSSLELGDSALYFCASSASQAGYDEQYFGPGTRLTVT.

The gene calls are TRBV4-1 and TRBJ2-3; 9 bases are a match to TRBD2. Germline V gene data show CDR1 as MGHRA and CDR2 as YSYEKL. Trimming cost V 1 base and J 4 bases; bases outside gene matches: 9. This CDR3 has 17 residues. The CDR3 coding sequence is TGCGCCAGCAGCCAAGCTCAGCAGCGGGGGGCCCCAGATACGCAGTATTTT. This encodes CASSQAQQRGAPDTQYF.

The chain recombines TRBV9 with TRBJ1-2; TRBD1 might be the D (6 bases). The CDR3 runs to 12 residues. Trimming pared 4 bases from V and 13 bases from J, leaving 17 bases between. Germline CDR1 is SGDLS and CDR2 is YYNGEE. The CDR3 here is CASSTGTRGPTF. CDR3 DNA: TGTGCCAGCAGCACCGGGACACGGGGTCCCACCTTC.

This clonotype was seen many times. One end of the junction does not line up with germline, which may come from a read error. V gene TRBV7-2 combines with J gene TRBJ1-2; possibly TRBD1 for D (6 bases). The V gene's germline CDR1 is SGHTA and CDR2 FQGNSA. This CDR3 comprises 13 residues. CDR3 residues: CASSLAGAYGYTF. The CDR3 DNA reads TGCGCCAGCAGCTTGGCAGGGGCCTATGGCTACACCTTC.

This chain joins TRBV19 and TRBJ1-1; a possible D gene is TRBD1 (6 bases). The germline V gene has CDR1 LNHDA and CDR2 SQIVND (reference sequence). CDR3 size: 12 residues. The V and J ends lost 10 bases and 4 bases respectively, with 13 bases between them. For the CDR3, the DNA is TGTGCCACCCAACAGGGTGTCACTGAAGCTTTCTTT. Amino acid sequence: CATQQGVTEAFF.

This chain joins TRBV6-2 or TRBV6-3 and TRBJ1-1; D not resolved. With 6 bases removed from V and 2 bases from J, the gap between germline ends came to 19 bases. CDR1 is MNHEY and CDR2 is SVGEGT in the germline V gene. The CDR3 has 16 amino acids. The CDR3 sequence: CASSLISLIVNTEAFF. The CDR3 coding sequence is TGTGCCAGCAGCCTGATTTCTCTTATCGTCAACACTGAAGCTTTCTTT.

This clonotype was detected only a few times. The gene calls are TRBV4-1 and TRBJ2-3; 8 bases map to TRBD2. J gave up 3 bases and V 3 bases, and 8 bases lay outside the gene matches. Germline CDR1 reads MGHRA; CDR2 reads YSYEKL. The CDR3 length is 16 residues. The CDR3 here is CASSHASGGATDTQYF. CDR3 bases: TGCGCCAGCAGCCACGCCAGCGGGGGCGCGACAGATACGCAGTATTTT.

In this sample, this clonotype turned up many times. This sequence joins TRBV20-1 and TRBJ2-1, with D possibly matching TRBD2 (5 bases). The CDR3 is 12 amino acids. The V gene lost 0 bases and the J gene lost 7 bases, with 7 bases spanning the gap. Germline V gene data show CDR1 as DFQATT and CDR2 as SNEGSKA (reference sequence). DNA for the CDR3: TGCAGTGCTAGAGAAAGCGGTAATGAGCAGTTCTTC. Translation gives CSARESGNEQFF.